This T cell receptor beta chain was retrieved from a study of OX40 agonist ivuxolimab in advanced cancers. Study results and limitations: On average, a greater number of expanded clones characterised CD8+ T cells relative to CD4+. The work left the antigen specificity of expanded peripheral T cells undetermined. Clonal expansion was seen in CD4+ and CD8+ blood T cells by week 6 at 0.1 to 3.0 mg/kg.

Here immunoSEQ multiplex PCR was the method, and the copy in TCRdb shows in-frame clones only, minus some. The sample lists around 140,000 clones; more than 85% were seen once. A remark on this clone: What it binds is not known.

Source: CD4+ or CD8+ T cells sorted from blood, taken in a trial of the OX40 agonist ivuxolimab. The sequence derives from an adult with an advanced solid tumor such as melanoma, head and neck, liver or kidney cancer.

CDR3 DNA sequence: TGCGCCAGCAGCCAAGACCTGTGGCGGAGCACAGATACGCAGTATTTT. The encoded protein is CASSQDLWRSTDTQYF. V gene TRBV4-1 combines with J gene TRBJ2-3; D uncertain. Trimming removed 0 bases from V and 0 bases from J, with 10 bases in between. This CDR3 is built from 16 residues. Germline loops: CDR1 MGHRA, CDR2 YSYEKL.